This T cell receptor beta chain was identified in a study of shared clonotypes between healthy human individuals. TCRdb's table, derived via immunoSEQ multiplex PCR, lists solely in-frame clones and lacks some. The table shows 450,000 to 500,000 clones, with almost 80% occurring only once. Material: PBMCs. The source of this sequence is a woman between 35 and 50 years old in good health. Some clones in this sample may be carry-over from other donors' samples.

The DNA of the CDR3 is TGTGCCAGCAGCCTTGGGACTAACAGTCTGTTTTTT. Translating it yields CASSLGTNSLFF. The V call is TRBV11-2, the J call TRBJ2-2, with 7 positions matching TRBD2. The CDR3 has 12 amino acids. V dropped 5 bases and J dropped 14; count of bases not matched to a gene: 8. CDR1 SGHAT and CDR2 FQNNGV come from the germline V gene. The complete variable domain, with remaining parts taken from reference TRBV11-2 and TRBJ2-2, reads EAGVAQSPRYKIIEKRQSVAFWCNPISGHATLYWYQQILGQGPKLLIQFQNNGVVDDSQLPKDRFSAERLKGVDSTLKIQPAKLEDSAVYLCASSLGTNSLFFGEGSRLTVL.